The present T cell receptor (beta chain) was sequenced within a study of blood T cell repertoires in COVID-19. CDR1 is MNHEY and CDR2 is SVGAGI in the germline V gene. CDR3 length: 15 residues. Trimming removed 5 bases at V and 5 bases at J, with 13 bases between. The data were produced by immunoSEQ multiplex PCR, yet TCRdb's version contains in-frame clones alone and is incomplete. This table holds around 50,000 clones, 86% found once. The sequence was obtained from a man aged 55 to 70 with active or convalescent COVID-19. Material for sequencing was peripheral blood. The chain employs TRBV6-5 and TRBJ1-6; no clear D. The CDR3 spells CASSLLTVNNSPLHF. CDR3 sequence (DNA): TGTGCCAGCAGTCTTTTGACTGTAAATAATTCACCCCTCCACTTT.